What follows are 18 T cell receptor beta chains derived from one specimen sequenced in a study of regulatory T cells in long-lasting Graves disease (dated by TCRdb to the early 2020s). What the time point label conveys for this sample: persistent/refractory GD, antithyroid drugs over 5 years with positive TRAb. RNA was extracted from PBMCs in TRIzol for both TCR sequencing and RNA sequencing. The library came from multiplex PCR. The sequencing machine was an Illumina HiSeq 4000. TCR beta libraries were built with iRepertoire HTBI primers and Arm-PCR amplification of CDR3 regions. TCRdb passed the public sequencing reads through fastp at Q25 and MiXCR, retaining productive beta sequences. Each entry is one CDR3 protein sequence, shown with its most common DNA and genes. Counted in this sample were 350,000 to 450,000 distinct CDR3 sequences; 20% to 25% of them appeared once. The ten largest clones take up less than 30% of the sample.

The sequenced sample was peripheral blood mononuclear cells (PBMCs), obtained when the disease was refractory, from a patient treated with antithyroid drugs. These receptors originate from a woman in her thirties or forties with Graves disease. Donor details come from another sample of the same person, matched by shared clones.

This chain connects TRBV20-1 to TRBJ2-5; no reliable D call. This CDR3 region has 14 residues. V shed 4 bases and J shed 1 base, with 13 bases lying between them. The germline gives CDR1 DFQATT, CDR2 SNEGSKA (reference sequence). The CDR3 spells CSANTFLSQETQYF. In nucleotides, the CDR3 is TGCAGTGCTAATACATTTCTATCCCAAGAGACCCAGTACTTC.

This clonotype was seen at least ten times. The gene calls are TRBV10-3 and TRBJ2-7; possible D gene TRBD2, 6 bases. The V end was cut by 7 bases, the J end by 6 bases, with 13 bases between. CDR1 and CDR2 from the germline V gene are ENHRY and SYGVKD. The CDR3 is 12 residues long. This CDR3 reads CAITRDSGEQYF. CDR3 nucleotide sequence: TGTGCCATCACTAGGGACTCAGGCGAGCAGTACTTC.

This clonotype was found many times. The CDR3 nucleotides are TGTGCCAGCAGCTACGCCCAGGACAGGGGCCGTGGCTACACCTTC. Protein: CASSYAQDRGRGYTF. The chain has TRBV3-1 and TRBJ1-2; the match to TRBD1 covers 9 bases. Trimming removed 5 bases from V and 7 bases from J; junction bases left unmatched: 11. Germline lookup yields CDR1 LGHDT and CDR2 YNNKEL (reference sequence). The CDR3 is 15 amino acids.

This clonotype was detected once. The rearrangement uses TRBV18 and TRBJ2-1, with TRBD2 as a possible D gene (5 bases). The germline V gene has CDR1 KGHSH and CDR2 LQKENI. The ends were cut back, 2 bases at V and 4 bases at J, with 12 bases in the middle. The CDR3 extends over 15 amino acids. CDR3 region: CASSPNQRRYNEQFF. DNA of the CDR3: TGTGCCAGCTCACCAAACCAGCGGAGATACAATGAGCAGTTCTTC.

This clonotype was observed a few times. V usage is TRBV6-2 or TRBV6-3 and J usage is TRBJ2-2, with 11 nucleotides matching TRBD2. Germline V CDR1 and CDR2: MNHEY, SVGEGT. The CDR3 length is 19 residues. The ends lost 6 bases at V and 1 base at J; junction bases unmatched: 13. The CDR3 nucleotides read TGTGCCAGCAGGCAATGGCTAGCGGGAGGCCTAGAGAACACCGGGGAGCTGTTTTTT. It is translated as CASRQWLAGGLENTGELFF.

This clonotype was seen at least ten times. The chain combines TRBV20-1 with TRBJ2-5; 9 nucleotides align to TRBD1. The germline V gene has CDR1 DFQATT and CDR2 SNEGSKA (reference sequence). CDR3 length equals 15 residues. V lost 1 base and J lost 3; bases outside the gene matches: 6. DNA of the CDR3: TGCAGTGCTAGAGTCTTGGGACAGGGAGAAGAGACCCAGTACTTC. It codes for CSARVLGQGEETQYF.

CDR3 nucleotide sequence: TGCAGTGCTAGATCAAAGACAGGGGGTATAGGTATTCAGTACTTC. Amino acids: CSARSKTGGIGIQYF. V and J are TRBV20-1 and TRBJ2-4; 9 bases are shared with TRBD1. CDR3 size: 15 residues. Losses at the gene ends were 2 bases for V and 10 bases for J; bases not matched to a gene: 12. Germline-derived CDR1 and CDR2 are DFQATT and SNEGSKA (reference sequence).

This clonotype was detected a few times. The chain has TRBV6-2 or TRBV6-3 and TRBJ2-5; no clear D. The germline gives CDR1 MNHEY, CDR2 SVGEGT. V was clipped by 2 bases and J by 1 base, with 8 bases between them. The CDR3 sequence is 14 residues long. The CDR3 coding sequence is TGTGCCAGCAGTTACGCACGGAGCCAAGAGACCCAGTACTTC. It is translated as CASSYARSQETQYF.

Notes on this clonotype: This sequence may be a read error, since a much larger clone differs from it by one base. The CDR3 reads CASSECSRGNSEQYF. CDR3 nucleotide sequence: TGTGCCAGCAGTGAATGTTCGCGGGGTAATAGCGAGCAGTACTTC. V gene TRBV25-1 combines with J gene TRBJ2-7, with a weak D call TRBD2 (6 bases). Looked up from germline, CDR1 is MGHDK and CDR2 is SYGVNS. The CDR3 covers 15 residues. Trimming pared 1 base from V and 6 bases from J, leaving 16 bases between.

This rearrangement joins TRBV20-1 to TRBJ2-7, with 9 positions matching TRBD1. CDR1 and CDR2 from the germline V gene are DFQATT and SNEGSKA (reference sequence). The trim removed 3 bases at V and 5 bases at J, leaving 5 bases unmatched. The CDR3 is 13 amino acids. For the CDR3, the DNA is TGCAGTGCTAGCCGGGACAGGGACCACGAGCAGTACTTC. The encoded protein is CSASRDRDHEQYF.

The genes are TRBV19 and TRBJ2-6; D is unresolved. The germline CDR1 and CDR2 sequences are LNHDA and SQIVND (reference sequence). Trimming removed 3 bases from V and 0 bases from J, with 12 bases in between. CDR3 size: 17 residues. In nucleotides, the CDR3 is TGTGCCAGTAGTATGTTTGGCAGCAGCTCTGGGGCCAACGTCCTGACTTTC. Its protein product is CASSMFGSSSGANVLTF.

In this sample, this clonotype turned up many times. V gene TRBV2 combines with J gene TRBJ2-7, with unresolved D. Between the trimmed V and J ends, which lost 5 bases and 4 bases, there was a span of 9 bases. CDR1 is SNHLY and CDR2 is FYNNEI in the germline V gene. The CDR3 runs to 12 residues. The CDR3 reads CASSYSLYEQYF. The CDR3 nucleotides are TGTGCCAGCAGTTACTCTTTATACGAGCAGTACTTC.

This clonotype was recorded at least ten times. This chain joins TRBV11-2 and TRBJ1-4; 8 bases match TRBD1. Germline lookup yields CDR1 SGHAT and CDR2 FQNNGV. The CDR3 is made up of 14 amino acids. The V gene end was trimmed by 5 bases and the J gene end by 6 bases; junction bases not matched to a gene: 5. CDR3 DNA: TGTGCCAGCAGCACGACAGGGGTGGATGAAAAACTGTTTTTT. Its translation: CASSTTGVDEKLFF.

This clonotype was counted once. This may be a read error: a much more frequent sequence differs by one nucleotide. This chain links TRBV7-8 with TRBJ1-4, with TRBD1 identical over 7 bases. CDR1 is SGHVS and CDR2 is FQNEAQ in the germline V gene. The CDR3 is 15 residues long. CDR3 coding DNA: TGTGCCAGCAGCTCGACAGGGAGGGTCGGTGAAAGACTGTTTTTT. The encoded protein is CASSSTGRVGERLFF.

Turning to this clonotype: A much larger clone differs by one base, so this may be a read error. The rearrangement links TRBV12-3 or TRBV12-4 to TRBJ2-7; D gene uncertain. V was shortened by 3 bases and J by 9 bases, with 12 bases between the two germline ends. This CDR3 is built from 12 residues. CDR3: CASSFAGDGQYF. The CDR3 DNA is TGTGCCAGCAGTTTCGCCGGCGACGGGCAGTACTTC.

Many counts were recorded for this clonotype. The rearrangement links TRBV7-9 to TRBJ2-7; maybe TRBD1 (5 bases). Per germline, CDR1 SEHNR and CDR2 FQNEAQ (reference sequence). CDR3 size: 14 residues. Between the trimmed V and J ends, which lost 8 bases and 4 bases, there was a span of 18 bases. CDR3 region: CASSPGQGRYEQYF. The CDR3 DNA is TGTGCCAGCTCACCAGGGCAGGGCCGGTACGAGCAGTACTTC.

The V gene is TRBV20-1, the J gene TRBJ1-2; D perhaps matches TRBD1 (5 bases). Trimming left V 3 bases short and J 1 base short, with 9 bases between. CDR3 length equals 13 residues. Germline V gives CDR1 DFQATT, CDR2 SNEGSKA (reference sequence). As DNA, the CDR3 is TGCAGTGCTAGGGACAATGTTAACTATGGCTACACCTTC. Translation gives CSARDNVNYGYTF.

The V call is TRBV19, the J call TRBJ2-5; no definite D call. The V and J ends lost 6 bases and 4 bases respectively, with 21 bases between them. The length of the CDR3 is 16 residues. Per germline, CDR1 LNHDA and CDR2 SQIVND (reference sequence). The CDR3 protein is CASRSHDLLDGETQYF. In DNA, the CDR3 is TGTGCCAGTAGGTCTCACGACCTCCTAGACGGAGAGACCCAGTACTTC. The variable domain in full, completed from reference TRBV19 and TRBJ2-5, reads DGGITQSPKYLFRKEGQNVTLSCEQNLNHDAMYWYRQDPGQGLRLIYYSQIVNDFQKGDIAEGYSVSREKKESFPLTVTSAQKNPTAFYLCASRSHDLLDGETQYFGPGTRLLVL.